Following are 5 T cell receptor beta chains from one sample sequenced in a study of sequential checkpoint blockade in melanoma. The method was immunoSEQ multiplex PCR; TCRdb's version includes in-frame clones alone and lacks a portion of them. The sample lists about 5,000 clones, around 28% occurring once. Treatment of the sample: randomized to nivolumab then ipilimumab (arm A) or the reverse (arm B). The sequences come from tumor tissue (inferred from file names), collected from a patient given nivolumab and ipilimumab in sequence. The receptors stem from a human donor with melanoma.

The table lists this clone with many counts. The rearrangement links TRBV11-3 to TRBJ2-2, with a possible D match to TRBD2 (6 bases). Germline-derived CDR1 and CDR2 are SGHNT and YENEEA. CDR3 size: 15 residues. Trimming removed 1 base at V and 7 bases at J, with 13 bases between. In DNA form, the CDR3 reads TGTGCCAGCAGCTTAGTTCTAGCGTTAGTCGGGGAGCTGTTTTTT. Translated, it gives CASSLVLALVGELFF. The variable domain in full, completed from reference TRBV11-3 and TRBJ2-2, reads EAGVVQSPRYKIIEKKQPVAFWCNPISGHNTLYWYLQNLGQGPELLIRYENEEAVDDSQLPKDRFSAERLKGVDSTLKIQPAELGDSAVYLCASSLVLALVGELFFGEGSRLTVL.

Within the sample, this clone is medium-sized (0.01 to 0.1%). This chain connects TRBV11-3 to TRBJ1-1; 10 nucleotides align to TRBD1. The CDR3 is made up of 15 amino acids. Germline lookup yields CDR1 SGHNT and CDR2 YENEEA. V trimming: 6 bases; J trimming: 0 bases; junction bases outside the gene matches: 4. CDR3 DNA sequence: TGTGCCAGCAGATCCGGACAGGGGGTGAACACTGAAGCTTTCTTT. Its protein is CASRSGQGVNTEAFF.

The J gene is TRBJ2-1, the V gene TRBV6-8; 11 bases are a match to TRBD2. This CDR3 contains 16 residues. The V segment lost 6 bases and the J segment 1 base; nucleotides outside the gene matches: 5. CDR1 MNHGY and CDR2 SAAAGT come from the germline V gene. The CDR3 DNA sequence: TGTGCCAGCAGGGGGGGACTAGCGGTTTCCTACAATGAGCAGTTCTTC. This codes for CASRGGLAVSYNEQFF.

This clone was detected a few times. The DNA for the CDR3 is TGTGCCAACGGACTAGCGGGACTCTACAATGAGCAGTTCTTC. Its protein product is CANGLAGLYNEQFF. V is TRBV12-5 and J is TRBJ2-1; 12 bases agree with TRBD2. Looked up from germline, CDR1 is LGHNT and CDR2 is FRNRAP. The CDR3 covers 14 residues.

V is TRBV28 and J is TRBJ1-2; no reliable D call. Trimming left V 7 bases short and J 4 bases short, with 10 bases between. The CDR3 sequence is 12 residues long. The germline V gene encodes CDR1 MDHEN and CDR2 SYDVKM. The CDR3: CASTPGSYGYTF. CDR3 bases: TGTGCCAGCACCCCGGGTTCCTATGGCTACACCTTC.